A single sample gave rise to the 25 T cell receptor beta chains below, sequenced in a study of shared clonotypes between healthy human individuals. Profiled with immunoSEQ multiplex PCR; TCRdb holds only in-frame clones, not every one. The sample consists of millions of clones, around 94% of them appearing once. The sample comprised naive CD4+ T cells sorted from blood. Subset in this sample: CD45RA+ positively selected. These TCRs come from a man aged 18 to 30 in good health.

The chain combines TRBV30 with TRBJ2-5, with D maybe TRBD1 (6 bases). The better agreement between TRBJ2-7 and the DNA end casts doubt on the J call. Germline CDR1 reads GTSNPN; CDR2 reads SVGIG (reference sequence). CDR3 length: 12 residues. CDR3 amino acids: CAWSPTGYEQYF. DNA for the CDR3: TGTGCCTGGAGCCCAACAGGGTACGAGCAGTACTTC.

The chain has TRBV13 and TRBJ2-5, with no clear D. V was shortened by 5 bases and J by 3 bases, with 7 bases between the two germline ends. From germline, CDR1 is PRHDT and CDR2 FYEKMQ (reference sequence). This CDR3 comprises 12 residues. CDR3 loop: CASSPLKETQYF. In DNA form, the CDR3 reads TGTGCCAGCAGCCCACTAAAAGAGACCCAGTACTTC.

Notes on this clone: Other DNA sequences in the sample encode the same CDR3. V and J are TRBV7-2 and TRBJ2-3, with D unclear. The CDR3 length is 14 residues. Germline values: CDR1 SGHTA, CDR2 FQGNSA. Between the trimmed V and J ends, which lost 4 bases and 0 bases, there was a span of 8 bases. Here the CDR3 DNA reads TGTGCCAGCAGCTCCCCGGTCAGCACAGATACGCAGTATTTT. This encodes CASSSPVSTDTQYF. The full variable domain, with the rest looked up from reference TRBV7-2 and TRBJ2-3, is GAGVSQSPSNKVTEKGKDVELRCDPISGHTALYWYRQSLGQGLEFLIYFQGNSAPDKSGLPSDRFSAERTGGSVSTLTIQRTQQEDSAVYLCASSSPVSTDTQYFGPGTRLTVL.

The V and J genes are TRBV11-2 and TRBJ2-5, with D unclear. Per germline, CDR1 SGHAT and CDR2 FQNNGV. This CDR3 comprises 15 residues. With 1 base removed from V and 0 bases from J, the gap between germline ends came to 9 bases. The CDR3 here is CASSLGVGYQETQYF. The CDR3 coding sequence is TGTGCCAGCAGCTTAGGGGTAGGGTACCAAGAGACCCAGTACTTC.

This sequence joins TRBV18 and TRBJ1-4; maybe TRBD1 (6 bases). CDR1 is KGHSH, CDR2 LQKENI, per germline. V was trimmed by 5 bases and J by 0 bases, leaving 13 bases between them. The CDR3 covers 16 residues. CDR3 protein: CASSSRQVSTNEKLFF. The DNA for the CDR3 is TGTGCCAGCTCATCCAGACAGGTTTCAACTAATGAAAAACTGTTTTTT.

The J gene is TRBJ2-3, the V gene TRBV1. TRBV1 is a listed pseudogene. This CDR3 is built from 15 residues. CDR3 in amino acids: CTSSQLTRQGAGGYF. The DNA of the CDR3 is TGCACCAGCAGCCAATTAACGCGGCAGGGGGCGGGGGGGTATTTT.

The J gene is TRBJ1-5, the V gene TRBV5-1; D not resolved. CDR1 and CDR2 (germline): SGHRS, YFSETQ. There are 13 residues in the CDR3. Trimming took off 4 bases at V and 7 bases at J, with 12 bases between the two ends. The DNA of the CDR3 is TGCGCCAGCAGCACGTACACGGGCCAGCCCCAGCATTTT. This encodes CASSTYTGQPQHF. Full variable domain (rest looked up from reference TRBV5-1 and TRBJ1-5): KAGVTQTPRYLIKTRGQQVTLSCSPISGHRSVSWYQQTPGQGLQFLFEYFSETQRNKGNFPGRFSGRQFSNSRSEMNVSTLELGDSALYLCASSTYTGQPQHFGDGTRLSIL.

V gene TRBV19 combines with J gene TRBJ1-2; D gene uncertain. V was trimmed by 1 base and J by 6 bases, leaving 9 bases between them. Germline assignment: CDR1 LNHDA and CDR2 SQIVND (reference sequence). This CDR3 is 13 amino acids long. CDR3 nucleotide sequence: TGTGCCAGTAGTATAGGGGCCGGAGATGGCTACACCTTC. Its translation is CASSIGAGDGYTF.

This clone was seen just once. A read error may account for a junction end that differs from germline. The chain has TRBV27 and TRBJ2-1, with 12 bases that match TRBD2. The germline gives CDR1 MNHEY, CDR2 SMNVEV (reference sequence). This CDR3 is built from 13 residues. The CDR3 here is CASSGLAGGPMVF. CDR3 bases: TGTGCCAGCAGCGGGCTAGCGGGAGGGCCGATGGTCTTC.

V gene TRBV5-1 combines with J gene TRBJ2-7; possible D gene TRBD2, 6 bases. This CDR3 contains 14 residues. Trimming removed 4 bases from V and 6 bases from J, with 17 bases in between. Per germline, CDR1 SGHRS and CDR2 YFSETQ. Written as DNA, the CDR3 is TGCGCCAGCAGCGGCACCGGGGGTCCCATCGAGCAGTACTTC. Translated, it gives CASSGTGGPIEQYF.

This clone appeared a single time. The chain joins TRBV5-8 to TRBJ2-1, with TRBD2 matching over 13 bases. CDR1 SGHTS and CDR2 YDEGEE come from the germline V gene. With 2 bases clipped from V and 5 bases from J, the junction kept 4 bases outside the gene matches. The CDR3 has 16 amino acids. CDR3: CASSFPGTSGNNEQFF. Here the CDR3 DNA reads TGTGCCAGCAGCTTCCCCGGGACTAGCGGGAACAATGAGCAGTTCTTC.

This rearrangement joins TRBV28 to TRBJ2-3; D possibly corresponds to TRBD2 (5 bases). CDR1 and CDR2 (germline): MDHEN, SYDVKM. The V gene lost 7 bases and the J gene lost 6 bases, with 26 bases spanning the gap. The CDR3 length is 17 residues. CDR3 amino acids: CASNNFLKGRPGDTQYF. In DNA, the CDR3 is TGTGCCAGCAACAATTTCCTGAAAGGACGCCCGGGGGATACGCAGTATTTT.

The rearrangement joins TRBV1 to TRBJ2-1. TRBV1 is assigned pseudogene status. CDR3 length equals 14 residues. The CDR3, as DNA: TGCACCAGCAGCCGAGGGGTTAGGCTCAATGAGCAGTTCTTC. Protein sequence: CTSSRGVRLNEQFF.

The rearrangement uses TRBV6-6 and TRBJ2-2, with D tentatively TRBD2 (6 bases). The germline V gene encodes CDR1 MNHNY and CDR2 SVGAGI (reference sequence). The V gene lost 5 bases and the J gene lost 7 bases, with 11 bases spanning the gap. This CDR3 region has 13 residues. DNA for the CDR3: TGTGCCAGCAGTCGCCTGGGGGGCGGGGAGCTGTTTTTT. Amino acids: CASSRLGGGELFF.

CDR3 sequence (DNA): TGTGCCAGCAGCGACCGGTGGTCTAACTATGGCTACACCTTC. Translating gives CASSDRWSNYGYTF. The rearrangement uses TRBV6-5 and TRBJ1-2, with D hard to call. CDR3 length: 14 residues. With 6 bases removed from V and 0 bases from J, the gap between germline ends came to 11 bases. Germline V gene sequence: CDR1 MNHEY, CDR2 SVGAGI.

This sequence joins TRBV4-2 and TRBJ2-7; TRBD1 matches at 10 bases. Germline CDR1 and CDR2: LGHNA and YNFKEQ. The CDR3 has 16 residues. The trim removed 1 base at V and 9 bases at J, leaving 12 bases unmatched. The CDR3 nucleotides read TGTGCCAGCAGCCAAGGGTTAAGGACAGGGGGAATAACGCAGTACTTC. This codes for CASSQGLRTGGITQYF.

The J gene is TRBJ1-5, the V gene TRBV7-2, with 9 bases identical to TRBD1. Unmatched junction bases numbered 6, after V lost 6 bases and J lost 3 bases. Per germline, CDR1 SGHTA and CDR2 FQGNSA. The CDR3 length is 15 residues. DNA of the CDR3: TGTGCCAGCAGTGGACAGGGGCCGATCAATCAGCCCCAGCATTTT. Its translation: CASSGQGPINQPQHF.

This CDR3 reads CASSDRPVRGTGELFF. As DNA, the CDR3 is TGTGCCAGCAGTGACCGACCCGTGCGGGGTACCGGGGAGCTGTTTTTT. The V and J genes are TRBV25-1 and TRBJ2-2; D is possibly TRBD2 (6 bases). The V gene lost 3 bases and the J gene lost 5 bases, with 16 bases spanning the gap. Germline CDR1 MGHDK, CDR2 SYGVNS. The length of the CDR3 is 16 residues. Together with reference TRBV25-1 and TRBJ2-2, the CDR3 gives the full variable domain: EADIYQTPRYLVIGTGKKITLECSQTMGHDKMYWYQQDPGMELHLIHYSYGVNSTEKGDLSSESTVSRIRTEHFPLTLESARPSHTSQYLCASSDRPVRGTGELFFGEGSRLTVL.

V is TRBV9 and J is TRBJ1-2; D is possibly TRBD1 (6 bases). V lost 4 bases and J lost 4, with 14 bases in between. This CDR3 contains 14 residues. Germline CDR1 and CDR2: SGDLS and YYNGEE. The CDR3 nucleotides are TGTGCCAGCAGCCCCTACACAGGGACCTATGGCTACACCTTC. Translated: CASSPYTGTYGYTF.

V is TRBV9 and J is TRBJ2-7; D may correspond to TRBD1 or TRBD2 (6 bases each). This CDR3 region has 18 residues. Between the trimmed V and J ends, which lost 4 bases and 3 bases, there was a span of 26 bases. Germline values: CDR1 SGDLS, CDR2 YYNGEE. CDR3 sequence (DNA): TGTGCCAGCAGCCCGCCACCAGGGGTGCGGGGCAATCGCTACGAGCAGTACTTC. Translated, it gives CASSPPPGVRGNRYEQYF. The full variable domain, in which reference TRBV9 and TRBJ2-7 provide the parts outside the CDR3, is DSGVTQTPKHLITATGQRVTLRCSPRSGDLSVYWYQQSLDQGLQFLIQYYNGEERAKGNILERFSAQQFPDLHSELNLSSLELGDSALYFCASSPPPGVRGNRYEQYFGPGTRLTVT.

This clone was counted once. The chain carries TRBV10-3 and TRBJ1-1, with D unclear. Deletions cut 4 bases from V and 3 bases from J, with 15 bases between. CDR3 length equals 15 residues. CDR1 ENHRY and CDR2 SYGVKD come from the germline V gene. CDR3 sequence (DNA): TGTGCCATCAGTGTAGAGGGAAGTGAGTACACTGAAGCTTTCTTT. Translated, it gives CAISVEGSEYTEAFF.

This chain connects TRBV5-4 to TRBJ2-5; D is unclear. V lost 3 bases and J lost 5, with 14 bases in between. The CDR3 length is 14 residues. CDR1 and CDR2 (germline): SGHNT, YYREEE (reference sequence). Here the CDR3 DNA reads TGTGCCAGCAGCTCAAAATACAGCCAGGAGACCCAGTACTTC. It specifies CASSSKYSQETQYF.

The rearrangement uses TRBV18 and TRBJ1-1; no clear D gene. The length of the CDR3 is 13 residues. CDR1 and CDR2 from the germline V gene are KGHSH and LQKENI. Trimming removed 4 bases from V and 1 base from J, with 7 bases in between. For the CDR3, the DNA is TGTGCCAGCTCACAAGTCAGGAACACTGAAGCTTTCTTT. Protein sequence: CASSQVRNTEAFF.

This sequence joins TRBV30 and TRBJ2-5, with 11 bases lining up with TRBD2. V lost 4 bases, J lost 5 bases, and 15 bases stayed unmatched. CDR1 GTSNPN and CDR2 SVGIG come from the germline V gene (reference sequence). This CDR3 spans 17 amino acids. Here the CDR3 reads CAWTRFPGASGRETQYF. In DNA form, the CDR3 reads TGTGCCTGGACGAGGTTCCCCGGGGCTAGCGGGAGGGAGACCCAGTACTTC. Looking up the rest from reference TRBV30 and TRBJ2-5 gives the full variable domain: SQTIHQWPATLVQPVGSPLSLECTVEGTSNPNLYWYRQAAGRGLQLLFYSVGIGQISSEVPQNLSASRPQDRQFILSSKKLLLSDSGFYLCAWTRFPGASGRETQYFGPGTRLLVL.

The chain couples TRBV11-2 to TRBJ2-2; TRBD2 agrees at 7 bases. The V and J ends lost 1 base and 4 bases, in that order; junction bases with no gene match: 3. The CDR3 totals 15 residues. In germline, CDR1 is SGHAT, CDR2 FQNNGV. Written as DNA, the CDR3 is TGTGCCAGCAGCTTAGTTCTAGCGGCCACCGGGGAGCTGTTTTTT. Amino acids: CASSLVLAATGELFF. The full variable domain, its missing parts supplied by reference TRBV11-2 and TRBJ2-2, is EAGVAQSPRYKIIEKRQSVAFWCNPISGHATLYWYQQILGQGPKLLIQFQNNGVVDDSQLPKDRFSAERLKGVDSTLKIQPAKLEDSAVYLCASSLVLAATGELFFGEGSRLTVL.